These T cell receptor beta chains were read from a single sample in a study of cytomegalovirus exposure and HLA in healthy donors. The data were produced by immunoSEQ multiplex PCR, yet TCRdb's version contains in-frame clones alone and is incomplete. The sample includes over 85,000 clones, 81% of them seen just once. The sample taken for sequencing was PBMCs. These receptors came from a man between 35 and 55 years old in good health and CMV-seropositive. CDR3s include the opening cysteine and the closing phenylalanine or tryptophan.

j_call v_call cdr3_aa
TRBJ1-5 TRBV1 CTSELSWGRNQPQHF
TRBJ2-7 TRBV2 CASRVRDTQYSLYEQYF
TRBJ2-3 TRBV5-4 CASSPNTGDWVTDTQYF
TRBJ2-7 TRBV28 CASRRPGASDFEQYF
TRBJ2-5 TRBV5-1 CASSLKSAVETQYF
TRBJ2-2 TRBV18 CASSREATGELFF
TRBJ2-7 TRBV7-9 CASSLGLAGAYEQYF
TRBJ1-5 TRBV7-8 CASSANRVAQHF
TRBJ2-1 TRBV5-1 CASSLVQGRYNEQFF
TRBJ1-4 TRBV9 CASSVGIGAQNEKLFF
TRBJ1-2 TRBV6-6 CASRRNLSYGYTF
TRBJ2-3 TRBV6-5 CASSYGTSGTDTQYF
TRBJ2-1 TRBV27 CASSLAISYNEQFF
TRBJ2-7 TRBV7-2 CASSFRYEQYF
TRBJ2-2 TRBV6-5 CASSYGGTTGELFF
TRBJ2-1 TRBV12-5 CASATRGNEQFF
TRBJ1-2 TRBV27 CAARPAGGRGYTF
TRBJ2-7 TRBV5-6 CASSLRTGSYEQYF
TRBJ1-1 TRBV9 CASSVAQGGNTEAFF
TRBJ1-2 TRBV5-5 CASSLDLARGILFGGYTF
TRBJ1-6 TRBV10-3 CAISTGDHSPLHF
TRBJ2-6 TRBV19 CASNQGQGAGANVLTF